This entry describes one T cell receptor (beta chain). This record belongs to a study of blood T cell repertoires in COVID-19. Study in general: Samples of COVID-19 (acute and convalescent) were obtained from the United States, Italy and Spain.

Two negative PCRs, clearance, or symptom resolution had been documented for recovered Cohort 3 donors. Germline V gives CDR1 KGHDR, CDR2 SFDVKD. This CDR3 has 15 amino acids. V dropped 1 base and J dropped 2 bases, with 10 bases sitting between them. Libraries were prepared by immunoSEQ multiplex PCR; TCRdb keeps only in-frame clonotypes and omits some of them. The table includes hundreds of thousands of clones, about 91% detected once. This receptor was taken from a middle-aged woman who had recovered from COVID-19. Material for sequencing was PBMCs or T cells enriched from blood (not recorded which). The chain recombines TRBV24-1 with TRBJ2-5; D is undetermined. CDR3 region: CATSDFRQEQETQYF. In DNA, the CDR3 is TGTGCCACCAGTGATTTCAGGCAGGAACAAGAGACCCAGTACTTC.